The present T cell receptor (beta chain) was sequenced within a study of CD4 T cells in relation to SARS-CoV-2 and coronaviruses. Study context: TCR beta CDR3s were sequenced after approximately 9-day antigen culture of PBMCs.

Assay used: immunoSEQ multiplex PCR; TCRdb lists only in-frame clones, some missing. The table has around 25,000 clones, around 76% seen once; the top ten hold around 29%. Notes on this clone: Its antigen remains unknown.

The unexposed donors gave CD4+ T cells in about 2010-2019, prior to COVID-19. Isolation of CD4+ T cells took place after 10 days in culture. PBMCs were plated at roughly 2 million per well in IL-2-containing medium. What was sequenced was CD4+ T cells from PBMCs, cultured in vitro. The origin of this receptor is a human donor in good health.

The CDR3 reads CASSEQGYSNQPQHF. CDR3 DNA sequence: TGTGCCAGCAGTGAACAAGGCTATAGCAATCAGCCCCAGCATTTT. The rearrangement joins TRBV25-1 to TRBJ1-5; no firm D call. The ends were cut back, 2 bases at V and 0 bases at J, with 8 bases in the middle. Germline V gene sequence: CDR1 MGHDK, CDR2 SYGVNS. This CDR3 is built from 15 residues.